Presented here are 18 T cell receptor beta chains from one specimen sequenced in a study of OX40 agonist ivuxolimab in advanced cancers. Profiling relied on immunoSEQ multiplex PCR, and the TCRdb table lists in-frame clones only, not all of them. The data show approximately 64,000 clones, about nine tenths seen once. Sequencing used CD4+ or CD8+ T cells sorted from blood, obtained in a trial of the OX40 agonist ivuxolimab. The receptors come from an adult with an advanced solid tumor such as melanoma, head and neck, liver or kidney cancer.

The rearrangement links TRBV19 to TRBJ2-3, with 8 bases identical to TRBD1. Germline V CDR1 and CDR2: LNHDA, SQIVND (reference sequence). V was clipped by 6 bases and J by 7 bases; unmatched bases: 6. The CDR3 length is 13 residues. CDR3 sequence (DNA): TGTGCCAGTAGCTCAGGGGGCGCAAATACGCAGTATTTT. This encodes CASSSGGANTQYF. Full variable domain (missing parts from reference TRBV19 and TRBJ2-3): DGGITQSPKYLFRKEGQNVTLSCEQNLNHDAMYWYRQDPGQGLRLIYYSQIVNDFQKGDIAEGYSVSREKKESFPLTVTSAQKNPTAFYLCASSSGGANTQYFGPGTRLTVL.

The V call is TRBV15, the J call TRBJ2-1; 8 bases are a match to TRBD2. Unmatched junction bases numbered 11, after V lost 2 bases and J lost 8 bases. The CDR3 is made up of 16 amino acids. CDR1 and CDR2 (germline): LNHNV, YYDKDF (reference sequence). CDR3 bases: TGTGCCACCAGCAGAAAGCCAGCGGGAGTCGGAGATGAGCAGTTCTTC. Its protein product is CATSRKPAGVGDEQFF.

The genes are TRBV7-2 and TRBJ2-1; D is undetermined. Germline V CDR1 and CDR2: SGHTA, FQGNSA. The ends were cut back, 5 bases at V and 7 bases at J, with 12 bases in the middle. CDR3 size: 13 residues. CDR3 sequence (DNA): TGTGCCAGCAGCCTCTCTGTCGATAATGAGCAGTTCTTC. It encodes CASSLSVDNEQFF.

V and J are TRBV7-3 and TRBJ2-1; the match to TRBD1 covers 8 bases. The germline V gene encodes CDR1 SGHTA and CDR2 FQGTGA. The CDR3 is made up of 15 amino acids. V was clipped by 3 bases and J by 4 bases; unmatched bases: 5. CDR3 region: CASSFQGAGYNEQFF. In DNA form, the CDR3 reads TGTGCCAGCAGCTTTCAGGGGGCGGGGTACAATGAGCAGTTCTTC.

This chain uses TRBV2 with TRBJ1-3; unclear D gene. CDR1 and CDR2 from the germline V gene are SNHLY and FYNNEI. Between the trimmed V and J ends, which lost 4 bases and 0 bases, there was a span of 10 bases. The CDR3 runs to 15 residues. The CDR3 DNA sequence: TGTGCCAGCAGTGGAGACGTAATCTCTGGAAACACCATATATTTT. Its protein product is CASSGDVISGNTIYF.

The chain carries TRBV30 and TRBJ2-1; perhaps D is TRBD1 or TRBD2 (5 bases each). Germline V gene data show CDR1 as GTSNPN and CDR2 as SVGIG (reference sequence). This CDR3 is 13 amino acids long. Deletions cut 3 bases from V and 6 bases from J, with 12 bases between. The CDR3 here is CAWRPGRSNEQFF. The DNA for the CDR3 is TGTGCCTGGAGGCCGGGACGCAGCAATGAGCAGTTCTTC. The full variable domain, completed using reference TRBV30 and TRBJ2-1, is SQTIHQWPATLVQPVGSPLSLECTVEGTSNPNLYWYRQAAGRGLQLLFYSVGIGQISSEVPQNLSASRPQDRQFILSSKKLLLSDSGFYLCAWRPGRSNEQFFGPGTRLTVL.

This clone was seen a few times. The gene calls are TRBV2 and TRBJ2-3; 14 bases align to TRBD2. Germline V gives CDR1 SNHLY, CDR2 FYNNEI. The CDR3 length is 15 residues. The V gene end was trimmed by 6 bases and the J gene end by 4 bases; junction bases not matched to a gene: 3. CDR3 region: CASRGTSGSPDTQYF. CDR3 DNA sequence: TGTGCCAGCAGGGGGACTAGCGGGAGCCCAGATACGCAGTATTTT.

The V and J genes are TRBV7-8 and TRBJ1-4; D is possibly TRBD1 (6 bases). The CDR3 spans 14 residues. V lost 5 bases and J lost 4, with 11 bases in between. CDR1 is SGHVS and CDR2 is FQNEAQ in the germline V gene. The CDR3 sequence is CASSPGTSNEKLFF. The CDR3 DNA is TGTGCCAGCAGCCCCGGGACAAGTAATGAAAAACTGTTTTTT.

This chain uses TRBV27 with TRBJ2-7; D is undetermined. CDR1 MNHEY and CDR2 SMNVEV come from the germline V gene (reference sequence). Trimming pared 2 bases from V and 1 base from J, leaving 9 bases between. The CDR3 is 14 residues long. DNA for the CDR3: TGTGCCAGCAGTTTAACCCTGCTATCCTACGAGCAGTACTTC. This gives the protein CASSLTLLSYEQYF.

The V call is TRBV6-5, the J call TRBJ2-3; a possible D gene is TRBD1 (6 bases). CDR1 is MNHEY and CDR2 is SVGAGI in the germline V gene. This CDR3 is 13 amino acids long. With 6 bases removed from V and 3 bases from J, the gap between germline ends came to 10 bases. The CDR3 DNA is TGTGCCAGCAGCGTCGACAGGACAGATACGCAGTATTTT. Amino acid sequence: CASSVDRTDTQYF.

The chain employs TRBV11-2 and TRBJ2-1; 10 bases fit TRBD2. CDR3 size: 15 residues. The germline V gene has CDR1 SGHAT and CDR2 FQNNGV. Unmatched junction bases numbered 8, after V lost 4 bases and J lost 8 bases. CDR3 coding DNA: TGTGCCAGCAGCTCCCTCCTAGCGGGAGCCTATGAGCAGTTCTTC. Protein product: CASSSLLAGAYEQFF.

This chain joins TRBV5-1 and TRBJ2-5; D call uncertain. Between the trimmed V and J ends, which lost 3 bases and 3 bases, there was a span of 12 bases. The germline V gene encodes CDR1 SGHRS and CDR2 YFSETQ. The CDR3 loop spans 14 amino acids. Here the CDR3 reads CASSSSGGKETQYF. DNA for the CDR3: TGCGCCAGCAGCTCTTCAGGTGGAAAAGAGACCCAGTACTTC.

The genes are TRBV30 and TRBJ2-6; TRBD2 agrees at 8 bases. V dropped 4 bases and J dropped 0; count of bases not matched to a gene: 2. This CDR3 region has 15 residues. The germline V gene encodes CDR1 GTSNPN and CDR2 SVGIG (reference sequence). CDR3 nucleotide sequence: TGTGCCTGGACGGGGGGGCTCTCTGGGGCCAACGTCCTGACTTTC. This gives the protein CAWTGGLSGANVLTF.

The J gene is TRBJ1-2, the V gene TRBV6-1; perhaps TRBD1 as D (5 bases). The CDR3 covers 13 residues. Trimming pared 1 base from V and 8 bases from J, leaving 11 bases between. Per the germline V gene, CDR1 is MNHNS and CDR2 is SASEGT. The CDR3 coding sequence is TGTGCCAGCAGTGAAGGGTCCGAGGGGGGCTACACCTTC. Translated: CASSEGSEGGYTF.

The V and J genes are TRBV6-1 and TRBJ1-6; 7 nucleotides line up with TRBD1. J lost 5 bases, V lost 4 bases, and 8 bases had no gene match. The CDR3 extends over 16 amino acids. In germline, CDR1 is MNHNS, CDR2 SASEGT. In DNA, the CDR3 is TGTGCCAGCAGTGCGCTCGGGACAGCCGATAATTCACCCCTCCACTTT. This sequence encodes CASSALGTADNSPLHF.

The CDR3 DNA reads TGTGCCAGCAGTCTCGGGACGGAGAGGCAGTTCTTC. The encoded protein is CASSLGTERQFF. The gene calls are TRBV28 and TRBJ2-1; the D call may be TRBD1 or TRBD2 (5 bases each). The CDR3 totals 12 residues. Germline CDR1 MDHEN, CDR2 SYDVKM. Between the trimmed V and J ends, which lost 5 bases and 12 bases, there was a span of 14 bases.

This rearrangement joins TRBV5-5 to TRBJ1-5, with a tentative D call TRBD1 (6 bases). This CDR3 comprises 14 residues. Germline CDR1 reads SGHKS; CDR2 reads YYEKEE (reference sequence). Trimming cost V 4 bases and J 3 bases, with 11 bases left between them. Here the CDR3 reads CASSRAGANQPQHF. The CDR3 bases are TGTGCCAGCAGCCGAGCGGGGGCCAATCAGCCCCAGCATTTT.

This chain uses TRBV30 with TRBJ1-2; weak D call: TRBD1 (6 bases). Germline V gives CDR1 GTSNPN, CDR2 SVGIG (reference sequence). This CDR3 has 13 amino acids. The V and J ends lost 2 bases and 4 bases respectively, with 11 bases between them. The CDR3 spells CAWSQQGSYGYTF. CDR3 bases: TGTGCCTGGAGTCAACAGGGATCCTATGGCTACACCTTC.